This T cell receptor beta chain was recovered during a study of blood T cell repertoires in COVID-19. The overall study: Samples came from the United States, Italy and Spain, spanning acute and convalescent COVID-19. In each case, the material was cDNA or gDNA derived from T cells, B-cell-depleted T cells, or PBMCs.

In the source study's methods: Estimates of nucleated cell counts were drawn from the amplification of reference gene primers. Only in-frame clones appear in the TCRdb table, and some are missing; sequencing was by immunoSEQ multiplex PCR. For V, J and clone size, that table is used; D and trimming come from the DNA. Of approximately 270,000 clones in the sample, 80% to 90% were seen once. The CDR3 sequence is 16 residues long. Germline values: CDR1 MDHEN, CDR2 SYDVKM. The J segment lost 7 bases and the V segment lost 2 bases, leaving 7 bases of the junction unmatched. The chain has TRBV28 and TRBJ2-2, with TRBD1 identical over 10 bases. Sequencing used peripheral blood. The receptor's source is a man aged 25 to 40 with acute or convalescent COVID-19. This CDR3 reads CASSLPDRGQSGELFF. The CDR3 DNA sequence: TGTGCCAGCAGTTTACCAGACAGGGGGCAGAGCGGGGAGCTGTTTTTT. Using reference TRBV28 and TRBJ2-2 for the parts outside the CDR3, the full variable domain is DVKVTQSSRYLVKRTGEKVFLECVQDMDHENMFWYRQDPGLGLRLIYFSYDVKMKEKGDIPEGYSVSREKKERFSLILESASTNQTSMYLCASSLPDRGQSGELFFGEGSRLTVL.